These 5 T cell receptor beta chains were sequenced from one sample in a study of T cells in Graves' hyperthyroidism and ophthalmopathy. TCR beta CDR3 regions were amplified from RNA transcripts. In the first-round RT-PCR of the TCR CDR3, the HTBI primer set was used. TCRdb processed the multiplex PCR reads anew with MiXCR; each CDR3 protein has one entry. The table has around 690,000 distinct CDR3 sequences, roughly 17% seen once. The sequencing input was blood. Receptor source: a man in his fifties or sixties with Graves' hyperthyroidism.

This clonotype was counted a few times. This chain links TRBV29-1 with TRBJ2-1, with D tentatively TRBD1 or TRBD2 (6 bases each). Germline values: CDR1 SQVTM, CDR2 ANQGSEA. Trimming removed 5 bases from V and 4 bases from J, with 30 bases in between. This CDR3 region has 19 residues. The CDR3 nucleotides read TGCAGCGTTCGGGGGCCGATTAGTGAGGGAGGCCTCGTATACAATGAGCAGTTCTTC. Its translation is CSVRGPISEGGLVYNEQFF.

This clonotype has only a few counts. This CDR3 reads CSVEATIKSYGYTF. In DNA form, the CDR3 reads TGCAGCGTTGAGGCGACAATAAAGAGCTATGGCTACACCTTC. The chain has TRBV29-1 and TRBJ1-2; D is ambiguous. The CDR3 extends over 14 amino acids. With 3 bases removed from V and 4 bases from J, the gap between germline ends came to 15 bases. Germline CDR1 SQVTM, CDR2 ANQGSEA.

The chain recombines TRBV27 with TRBJ2-7, with D tentatively TRBD2 (6 bases). The CDR3 covers 14 residues. Germline V gene sequence: CDR1 MNHEY, CDR2 SMNVEV (reference sequence). V was shortened by 2 bases and J by 6 bases, with 14 bases between the two germline ends. CDR3 DNA sequence: TGTGCCAGCAGTTTACGGGGGATGGATCGCGAGCAGTACTTC. This gives the protein CASSLRGMDREQYF.

The table lists this clonotype with a few counts. One end of the junction varies from germline; a read error may be responsible. The CDR3, as DNA: TGCGCCAGCAGCCAAGCACTAGCGGGGTTTAGCACAGATACGCAGTATTTT. Its translation is CASSQALAGFSTDTQYF. The rearrangement joins TRBV11-2 to TRBJ2-3; 10 bases are shared with TRBD2. The germline CDR1 and CDR2 sequences are SGHAT and FQNNGV. The CDR3 runs to 17 residues.

This clonotype was observed at least ten times. The rearrangement links TRBV2 to TRBJ2-5; D unresolved. Germline lookup yields CDR1 SNHLY and CDR2 FYNNEI. The germline V and J ends were trimmed by 3 bases and 7 bases, with 12 bases remaining between them. The CDR3 contains 13 residues. For the CDR3, the DNA is TGTGCCAGCAGTGACCACCAGTTGGGGACCCAGTACTTC. Amino acid sequence: CASSDHQLGTQYF.